The rows below give T cell receptor beta chains drawn from one sample of a study of regulatory T cells in long-lasting Graves disease. TCRdb re-derived calls from the multiplex PCR reads in MiXCR, one entry per CDR3 protein. Among approximately 400,000 distinct CDR3 sequences, about a sixth were seen once, and the ten largest hold approximately 21%. Sequenced material: peripheral blood mononuclear cells (PBMCs), taken at new diagnosis, from a patient treated with antithyroid drugs. The receptors were gathered from a female donor with Graves disease. The CDR3 runs from the conserved cysteine through the conserved F or W. Each record gives: D gene, J gene, V gene, clone size, CDR3 protein, CDR3 DNA. A D gene is named only where the DNA matches it firmly. The listing skips clone size in some rows; elsewhere it reads once, few, many or a size class.

>.|TRBJ2-1|TRBV20-1|many
CSVPKRSRPPSSYNEQFF
TGCAGTGTTCCTAAACGTAGCCGTCCGCCGAGCTCCTACAATGAGCAGTTCTTC
>TRBD1|TRBJ2-7|TRBV27|few
CASSFTGGLKSEQYF
TGTGCCAGCAGCTTTACAGGGGGGTTAAAAAGCGAGCAGTACTTC
>TRBD2|TRBJ2-7|TRBV12-5|.
CASGLVLGGGYDEQYF
TGTGCTAGTGGTTTGGTACTTGGGGGGGGGTACGACGAGCAGTACTTC
>.|TRBJ2-2|TRBV9|many
CASSPFWANTGELFF
TGTGCCAGCAGTCCCTTTTGGGCGAACACCGGGGAGCTGTTTTTT
>TRBD1|TRBJ2-2|TRBV14|many
CASSQGQGPEGPKELFF
TGTGCCAGCAGCCAAGGACAGGGGCCGGAGGGCCCCAAGGAGCTGTTTTTT
>TRBD1|TRBJ2-3|TRBV27|many
CASSRTGGTQYF
TGTGCCAGCAGTCGGACAGGGGGTACGCAGTATTTT
>.|TRBJ1-1|TRBV3-1|many
CASSSGQYTEAFF
TGTGCCAGCAGCTCTGGACAGTACACTGAAGCTTTCTTT
>.|TRBJ1-5|TRBV20-1|many
CSARAAGEVDQPQHF
TGCAGTGCTAGAGCTGCAGGGGAAGTGGATCAGCCCCAGCATTTT
>.|TRBJ1-4|TRBV6-5|few
CASSYSPFQRGEKLFF
TGTGCCAGCAGTTACTCCCCGTTCCAGCGAGGGGAAAAACTGTTTTTT
>.|TRBJ1-1|TRBV29-1|many
CSVVQGGTEAFF
TGCAGCGTTGTTCAGGGAGGCACTGAAGCTTTCTTT
>.|TRBJ2-1|TRBV12-3/TRBV12-4|many
CASSLSGGSREQFF
TGTGCCAGCAGTTTAAGTGGGGGGTCCAGGGAGCAGTTCTTC
>.|TRBJ1-3|TRBV20-1|few
CSARTNRGASGNTIYF
TGCAGTGCTAGAACAAATAGGGGGGCCTCTGGAAACACCATATATTTT
>.|TRBJ1-1|TRBV9|few
CASSVDGGRDAEAFF
TGTGCCAGCAGCGTAGATGGGGGCCGTGACGCTGAAGCTTTCTTT
>.|TRBJ2-1|TRBV7-9|many
CASSTTGRDSYNEQFF
TGTGCCAGCAGCACCACCGGCCGGGACTCTTACAATGAGCAGTTCTTC
>TRBD2|TRBJ2-1|TRBV7-9|many
CASSLAGESGSSYNEQFF
TGTGCCAGCAGCTTAGCGGGTGAGAGCGGGAGCTCCTACAATGAGCAGTTCTTC
>.|TRBJ1-1|TRBV15|many
CATSRVRENTEAFF
TGTGCCACCAGCAGAGTCAGGGAGAACACTGAAGCTTTCTTT
>.|TRBJ2-7|TRBV6-2/TRBV6-3|many
CASSLPRTISTYEQYF
TGTGCCAGCAGTCTTCCTCGGACTATTTCCACCTACGAGCAGTACTTC
>.|TRBJ2-5|TRBV7-8|many
CASSLNWQETQYF
TGTGCCAGCAGCCTGAATTGGCAAGAGACCCAGTACTTC
>.|TRBJ1-1|TRBV27|few
CASGMGGWVKGEAFF
TGTGCCAGCGGAATGGGTGGGTGGGTGAAGGGTGAAGCTTTCTTT
>TRBD1|TRBJ1-2|TRBV28|.
CASRRDRVYGYTF
TGTGCCAGTCGTCGGGACAGGGTTTATGGCTACACCTTC
>.|TRBJ2-7|TRBV29-1|many
CSVVAGSEQYF
TGCAGCGTTGTGGCCGGGAGCGAGCAGTACTTC
>.|TRBJ1-2|TRBV5-6|many
CASSSTAGGASGYTF
TGTGCCAGCAGCTCCACGGCAGGAGGCGCGAGTGGCTACACCTTC
>TRBD1|TRBJ2-5|TRBV24-1|.
CATSEGQAPKETQYF
TGTGCCACCAGTGAGGGACAGGCACCTAAAGAGACCCAGTACTTC
>TRBD2|TRBJ2-1|TRBV6-1|many
CASSEISGYFNEQFF
TGTGCCAGCAGTGAAATTAGCGGGTATTTCAATGAGCAGTTCTTC
>.|TRBJ2-1|TRBV2|many
CASRRPVRRNEQFF
TGTGCCAGCAGGCGGCCCGTTAGGAGGAATGAGCAGTTCTTC
>.|TRBJ2-7|TRBV4-3|many
CASSQVPGYEQYF
TGCGCCAGCAGCCAAGTTCCCGGCTACGAGCAGTACTTC
>TRBD2|TRBJ2-1|TRBV20-1|few
CSASPFAREGIDHYNEQFF
TGCAGTGCTAGCCCATTTGCGCGGGAGGGCATTGACCACTACAATGAGCAGTTCTTC
>TRBD2|TRBJ2-7|TRBV7-2|few
CASSLGRGRAPYEQYF
TGTGCCAGCAGCTTAGGCAGAGGGAGGGCCCCCTACGAGCAGTACTTC
>.|TRBJ1-1|TRBV10-3|few
CAIRPQGDTEAFF
TGTGCCATCAGGCCCCAGGGTGACACTGAAGCTTTCTTT
>TRBD2|TRBJ2-7|TRBV15|.
CATRKSTGGPSYEQYF
TGTGCCACCAGAAAGAGCACGGGAGGGCCTTCCTACGAGCAGTACTTC
>.|TRBJ2-7|TRBV28|.
CASSSLGGPNEQYF
TGTGCCAGCAGTTCCCTTGGAGGGCCTAATGAGCAGTACTTC
>.|TRBJ2-1|TRBV20-1|many
CSARTLGGRPHSYNEQFF
TGCAGTGCCCGAACATTGGGGGGGCGTCCCCACTCCTACAATGAGCAGTTCTTC
>TRBD2|TRBJ2-7|TRBV24-1|many
CATSRSGGSDEQYF
TGTGCCACCTCCCGCTCCGGCGGGAGTGACGAGCAGTACTTC
>.|TRBJ2-3|TRBV20-1|many
CSAPRDIVSTDTQYF
TGCAGTGCCCCCCGGGACATCGTTAGCACAGATACGCAGTATTTT
>.|TRBJ2-7|TRBV29-1|.
CSVSGTYSYEQYF
TGCAGCGTTTCGGGGACTTACTCCTACGAGCAGTACTTC
>.|TRBJ1-1|TRBV15|many
CATSRDQQIYTEAFF
TGTGCCACCAGCAGAGATCAACAGATTTACACTGAAGCTTTCTTT
>TRBD1|TRBJ1-4|TRBV4-1|few
CASSQPGTGDEKLFF
TGCGCCAGCAGCCAACCCGGGACAGGGGATGAAAAACTGTTTTTT
>TRBD1|TRBJ2-3|TRBV11-2|many
CASSSYKDRAGYTDTQYF
TGTGCCAGCAGCTCCTACAAGGACAGGGCAGGTTATACAGATACGCAGTATTTT
>.|TRBJ1-1|TRBV5-1|many
CASRKVTGPEAFF
TGCGCCAGCAGGAAAGTTACGGGCCCTGAAGCTTTCTTT
>.|TRBJ1-3|TRBV7-3|many
CASSPGDRLAGNTIYF
TGTGCCAGCAGCCCCGGGGACCGTTTGGCTGGAAACACCATATATTTT
>.|TRBJ2-7|TRBV12-3/TRBV12-4|many
CASNQPGLLYEQYF
TGTGCCAGCAACCAACCCGGACTCCTCTACGAGCAGTACTTC
>.|TRBJ2-3|TRBV7-9|few
CASSSQRDTHPDTQYF
TGTGCCAGCAGCTCCCAAAGGGACACCCACCCAGATACGCAGTATTTT
>TRBD2|TRBJ2-1|TRBV11-1|many
CASSLEGREGLDEQFF
TGTGCCAGCAGCTTAGAAGGGCGGGAGGGCCTTGATGAGCAGTTCTTC
>.|TRBJ1-1|TRBV6-1|few
CASSEWLGTEAFF
TGTGCCAGCAGTGAATGGTTGGGCACTGAAGCTTTCTTT
>TRBD2|TRBJ2-1|TRBV13|many
CASSPETSGSLYNEQFF
TGTGCCAGCAGCCCAGAGACTAGCGGGAGCCTCTACAATGAGCAGTTCTTC
>TRBD1|TRBJ1-5|TRBV11-3|.
CASSMTGVGQPQHF
TGTGCCAGCAGTATGACAGGGGTGGGTCAGCCCCAGCATTTT
>TRBD1|TRBJ1-2|TRBV6-9|.
CASSLNPGGLLYGYTF
TGTGCCAGCAGTTTAAACCCAGGGGGGCTACTCTATGGCTACACCTTC
>TRBD2|TRBJ2-1|TRBV12-3/TRBV12-4|.
CASISSGGGANEQFF
TGTGCCAGCATCTCTAGCGGGGGGGGGGCCAATGAGCAGTTCTTC
>.|TRBJ2-1|TRBV7-2|many
CASSFKGNEQFF
TGTGCCAGCAGCTTTAAGGGGAATGAGCAGTTCTTC
>.|TRBJ2-7|TRBV6-1|many
CACSGPYEQYF
TGTGCCTGCTCGGGCCCCTACGAGCAGTACTTC
>.|TRBJ1-5|TRBV6-1|few
CASRRLIKGNQPQHF
TGTGCCAGCAGACGGCTAATCAAGGGGAATCAGCCCCAGCATTTT
>TRBD1|TRBJ2-7|TRBV7-9|many
CASSPGQGCEQYF
TGTGCCAGCAGCCCCGGACAGGGGTGCGAGCAGTACTTC